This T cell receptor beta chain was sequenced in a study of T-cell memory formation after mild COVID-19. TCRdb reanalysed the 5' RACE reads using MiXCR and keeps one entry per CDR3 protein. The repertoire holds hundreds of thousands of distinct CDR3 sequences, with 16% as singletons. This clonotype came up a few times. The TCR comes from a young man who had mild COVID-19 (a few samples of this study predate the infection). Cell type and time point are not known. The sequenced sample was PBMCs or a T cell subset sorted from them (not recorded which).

This chain's CDR3 is CASRNTGGTDTQYF. DNA for the CDR3: TGTGCCAGCAGGAATACAGGGGGCACAGATACGCAGTATTTT. This chain uses TRBV12-3 or TRBV12-4 with TRBJ2-3; 7 nucleotides align to TRBD1. With V trimmed by 6 bases and J by 1 base, 4 bases remained unmatched. The CDR3 is 14 amino acids.